This T cell receptor (beta chain) derives from a study of blood T cell repertoires in COVID-19. Across the whole study: Collection of acute and convalescent COVID-19 samples took place in the United States, Italy and Spain.

There are 16 residues in the CDR3. Trimming removed 2 bases at V and 5 bases at J, with 18 bases between. Germline CDR1 reads MGHRA; CDR2 reads YSYEKL. Methods used by the authors: The authors estimated nucleated cell counts from reference gene primer amplification. Clones were read by immunoSEQ multiplex PCR, and TCRdb kept only the in-frame ones, dropping some. V, J and clone size are taken as reported in that table, and D and trimming were inferred from the DNA itself. Of some 190,000 clones listed, roughly 84% are singletons. Cohorts were based on clinical histories the participants reported. The chain combines TRBV4-1 with TRBJ1-2; D gene unclear. The sequence was collected from a woman aged 25 to 39 who had been exposed to COVID-19. Sequenced sample: PBMCs or T cells enriched from blood (not recorded which). The DNA for the CDR3 is TGCGCCAGCAGCCAAATCGCATTGACAAAGCCGTATGGCTACACCTTC. It yields the protein CASSQIALTKPYGYTF.